This passage covers 28 T cell receptor beta chains from one sample sequenced in a study of tissue T cells after allogeneic stem cell transplantation. Profiling relied on immunoSEQ multiplex PCR, and the TCRdb table lists in-frame clones only, not all of them. In the table there are around 28,000 clones, less than 90% of which are singletons. Sequences were derived from blood, sampled before transplantation. These receptors were obtained from a woman between 18 and 55 years old who later had graft-versus-host disease after an allogeneic stem cell transplant.

The chain uses TRBV2 and TRBJ1-6; TRBD1 might be the D (5 bases). CDR1 and CDR2 from the germline V gene are SNHLY and FYNNEI. This CDR3 spans 16 amino acids. The V and J ends lost 2 bases and 5 bases respectively, with 13 bases between them. The CDR3 region has the DNA TGTGCCAGCAGTGAAAAGGGCAGGGAAGATAATTCACCCCTCCACTTT. It codes for CASSEKGREDNSPLHF. Variable domain in full (rest from reference TRBV2 and TRBJ1-6): EPEVTQTPSHQVTQMGQEVILRCVPISNHLYFYWYRQILGQKVEFLVSFYNNEISEKSEIFDDQFSVERPDGSNFTLKIRSTKLEDSAMYFCASSEKGREDNSPLHFGNGTRLTVT.

The CDR3 sequence is CASQGYVNTEAFF. In DNA, the CDR3 is TGTGCCAGCCAAGGGTACGTTAATACTGAAGCTTTCTTT. The rearrangement joins TRBV27 to TRBJ1-1; D gene unclear. The CDR3 has 13 residues. Germline V gene data show CDR1 as MNHEY and CDR2 as SMNVEV (reference sequence). Trimming took 8 bases from V and 5 from J, leaving 15 bases between them.

This clone was counted once. The chain combines TRBV20-1 with TRBJ2-3, with 9 positions matching TRBD2. Germline V gene lookup returns CDR1 DFQATT and CDR2 SNEGSKA (reference sequence). CDR3 length: 11 amino acids. Written as DNA, the CDR3 is TGCGTAGCGGGGGACACAGATACGCAGTATTTT. It codes for CVAGDTDTQYF.

The chain links TRBV2 to TRBJ1-2, with 10 bases fitting TRBD1. The trim removed 6 bases at V and 0 bases at J, leaving 4 bases unmatched. This CDR3 region has 15 residues. Per germline, CDR1 SNHLY and CDR2 FYNNEI. CDR3 residues: CASRWGQGSNYGYTF. CDR3 DNA: TGTGCCAGCAGGTGGGGACAGGGGTCTAACTATGGCTACACCTTC. The full variable domain, rest sourced from reference TRBV2 and TRBJ1-2, is EPEVTQTPSHQVTQMGQEVILRCVPISNHLYFYWYRQILGQKVEFLVSFYNNEISEKSEIFDDQFSVERPDGSNFTLKIRSTKLEDSAMYFCASRWGQGSNYGYTFGSGTRLTVV.

CDR3 amino acids: CASSARGALGNTIYF. CDR3 coding DNA: TGTGCCAGCAGCGCAAGGGGAGCGTTAGGAAACACCATATATTTT. The J gene is TRBJ1-3, the V gene TRBV9; D is possibly TRBD1 (5 bases). The germline V gene encodes CDR1 SGDLS and CDR2 YYNGEE. The CDR3 loop spans 15 amino acids. The V gene lost 3 bases and the J gene lost 4 bases, with 14 bases spanning the gap.

The gene calls are TRBV11-2 and TRBJ1-1; D is possibly TRBD1 (5 bases). Germline CDR1 and CDR2: SGHAT and FQNNGV. There are 15 residues in the CDR3. Trimming took 3 bases from V and 7 from J, leaving 18 bases between them. CDR3 DNA sequence: TGTGCCAGCAGCTTCAGAACCGGGACGGCAGTTGAAGCTTTCTTT. Translated: CASSFRTGTAVEAFF.

V is TRBV4-2 and J is TRBJ2-5, with 9 bases fitting TRBD2. After removal of 2 bases from V and 4 bases from J, the junction contained 5 bases not matched to a gene. This CDR3 contains 15 residues. Germline CDR1 and CDR2: LGHNA and YNFKEQ. This CDR3 is CASSQPGLAGETQYF. CDR3 nucleotide sequence: TGTGCCAGCAGCCAACCGGGACTAGCTGGAGAGACCCAGTACTTC.

This chain links TRBV4-1 with TRBJ2-3; tentative D call: TRBD2 (7 bases). This CDR3 has 14 amino acids. V lost 6 bases to trimming and J lost 4 bases, with 14 bases between them. From germline, CDR1 is MGHRA and CDR2 YSYEKL. The CDR3 nucleotides read TGCGCCAGCAGATTAGAGGGGGGGGCAGATACGCAGTATTTT. Residues: CASRLEGGADTQYF.

V is TRBV29-1 and J is TRBJ2-3; 13 bases align to TRBD2. The V segment lost 8 bases and the J segment 4 bases; nucleotides outside the gene matches: 3. The CDR3 runs 13 residues. Germline values: CDR1 SQVTM, CDR2 ANQGSEA. CDR3 nucleotide sequence: TGCAGCTACGGGACTAGCGGGGCAGATACGCAGTATTTT. Its translation is CSYGTSGADTQYF.

This chain joins TRBV3-1 (or the pseudogene TRBV3-2) and TRBJ2-5, with 10 bases identical to TRBD2. With 3 bases clipped from V and 5 bases from J, the junction kept 9 bases outside the gene matches. The CDR3 has 16 residues. Germline V lookup: CDR1 LGHDT, CDR2 YNNKEL (reference sequence). The CDR3 bases are TGTGCCAGCAGCCATGCTAGCGGGAGTTTCGCGGAGACCCAGTACTTC. This codes for CASSHASGSFAETQYF.

The V gene is TRBV5-5, the J gene TRBJ2-3; D remains unclear. Trimming removed 1 base from V and 0 bases from J, with 12 bases in between. The germline gives CDR1 SGHKS, CDR2 YYEKEE (reference sequence). The CDR3 length is 16 residues. CDR3 sequence reads: CASSLRTEASTDTQYF. The CDR3 region has the DNA TGTGCCAGCAGCTTGCGGACCGAGGCTAGCACAGATACGCAGTATTTT.

This clone was seen once. The CDR3 bases are TGTGCCAGCAGCCTGGGACGTGAGTCTAATGAAAAACTGTTTTTT. It translates to CASSLGRESNEKLFF. The chain couples TRBV2 to TRBJ1-4; tentative D call: TRBD1 (5 bases). The CDR3 runs 15 residues. Between the trimmed V and J ends, which lost 6 bases and 3 bases, there was a span of 14 bases. Germline values: CDR1 SNHLY, CDR2 FYNNEI.

This clone occurred a few times. The rearrangement links TRBV9 to TRBJ2-1; D is possibly TRBD2 (6 bases). The CDR3 consists of 16 residues. The ends were cut back, 0 bases at V and 8 bases at J, with 18 bases in the middle. Germline assignment: CDR1 SGDLS and CDR2 YYNGEE. CDR3 in DNA: TGTGCCAGCAGCGTAGCGGTAGGGGTTGGAGGGGATGAGCAGTTCTTC. This sequence encodes CASSVAVGVGGDEQFF.

The sample holds a few counts of this clone. The chain links TRBV4-1 to TRBJ2-7; D is perhaps TRBD1 or TRBD2 (5 bases each). CDR3 length equals 13 residues. Trimming left V 4 bases short and J 5 bases short, with 12 bases between. CDR1 is MGHRA, CDR2 YSYEKL, per germline. The CDR3 nucleotides read TGCGCCAGCAGCCTAGGTAGGGACCACGAGCAGTACTTC. Translated, it gives CASSLGRDHEQYF.

This clone was detected only once. The V gene is TRBV10-2, the J gene TRBJ1-1, with D tentatively TRBD1 (5 bases). This CDR3 is 14 amino acids long. Germline V gives CDR1 WSHSY, CDR2 SAAADI. The V and J ends lost 8 bases and 1 base respectively, with 14 bases between them. The DNA of the CDR3 is TGCGCCAGCCACGATATAGGACAGAACACTGAAGCTTTCTTT. Translated, it gives CASHDIGQNTEAFF.

The rearrangement joins TRBV6-6 to TRBJ2-3, with D possibly being TRBD1 (6 bases). The germline gives CDR1 MNHNY, CDR2 SVGAGI (reference sequence). The germline V and J ends were trimmed by 4 bases and 1 base, with 12 bases remaining between them. The CDR3 consists of 15 residues. The DNA of the CDR3 is TGTGCCAGCAGTTGGGCCGGGACACGCACAGATACGCAGTATTTT. It encodes CASSWAGTRTDTQYF.

The gene calls are TRBV18 and TRBJ2-7, with 11 positions matching TRBD2. V dropped 3 bases and J dropped 2; count of bases not matched to a gene: 6. The CDR3 has 16 residues. Germline V gene sequence: CDR1 KGHSH, CDR2 LQKENI. This chain's CDR3 is CASSPTSGSIAYEQYF. The CDR3 nucleotides read TGTGCCAGCTCACCCACTAGCGGGAGTATTGCCTACGAGCAGTACTTC.

This clone appeared a few times. The J gene is TRBJ1-6, the V gene TRBV2; D might be TRBD1 (6 bases). The germline V gene has CDR1 SNHLY and CDR2 FYNNEI. Trimming removed 5 bases at V and 8 bases at J, with 13 bases between. The length of the CDR3 is 14 residues. CDR3 in DNA: TGTGCCAGCAGTTTCGGGACAAGGGATTCACCCCTCCACTTT. It specifies CASSFGTRDSPLHF.

J is TRBJ1-1 and V is TRBV4-2, with D uncertain. The CDR3 is 13 amino acids. In germline, CDR1 is LGHNA, CDR2 YNFKEQ. V was trimmed by 2 bases and J by 4 bases, leaving 8 bases between them. The CDR3: CASSQHVGTEAFF. DNA for the CDR3: TGTGCCAGCAGCCAACACGTCGGCACTGAAGCTTTCTTT.

The chain has TRBV23-1 and TRBJ2-7; D is perhaps TRBD2 (6 bases). TRBV23-1 is an open reading frame whose function is uncertain. CDR3 length: 15 amino acids. The germline V and J ends were trimmed by 0 bases and 2 bases, with 11 bases remaining between them. Here the CDR3 DNA reads TGCGCCAGCAGTCAATCGGAGGGGATACCCTACGAGCAGTACTTC. Its translation is CASSQSEGIPYEQYF.

This chain links TRBV7-9 with TRBJ1-2, with 9 bases aligning to TRBD1. This CDR3 region has 14 residues. V dropped 4 bases and J dropped 2; count of bases not matched to a gene: 2. Germline CDR1 and CDR2: SEHNR and FQNEAQ (reference sequence). The chain's CDR3 is CASSSGTGNYGYTF. The CDR3 DNA is TGTGCCAGCAGCTCCGGGACAGGGAACTATGGCTACACCTTC. The entire variable domain, with the rest obtained from reference TRBV7-9 and TRBJ1-2, is as follows: DTGVSQNPRHKITKRGQNVTFRCDPISEHNRLYWYRQTLGQGPEFLTYFQNEAQLEKSRLLSDRFSAERPKGSFSTLEIQRTEQGDSAMYLCASSSGTGNYGYTFGSGTRLTVV.

The chain links TRBV20-1 to TRBJ1-2; maybe TRBD1 (6 bases). The CDR3 consists of 11 residues. CDR1 and CDR2 (germline): DFQATT, SNEGSKA (reference sequence). Between the trimmed V and J ends, which lost 3 bases and 8 bases, there was a span of 10 bases. The CDR3 protein is CSARAGAGYTF. Written as DNA, the CDR3 is TGCAGTGCTAGGGCAGGGGCCGGCTACACCTTC.

The chain recombines TRBV27 with TRBJ1-2, with no clear D. Germline CDR1 reads MNHEY; CDR2 reads SMNVEV (reference sequence). The length of the CDR3 is 13 residues. The germline V and J ends were trimmed by 6 bases and 9 bases, with 17 bases remaining between them. This CDR3 reads CASRGPFLGSYTF. The CDR3 DNA follows: TGTGCCAGCAGAGGGCCCTTCCTCGGGAGCTACACCTTC.

The chain combines TRBV28 with TRBJ1-3, with a weak D call TRBD1 (6 bases). Trimming pared 2 bases from V and 4 bases from J, leaving 15 bases between. Germline V lookup: CDR1 MDHEN, CDR2 SYDVKM. The CDR3 extends over 16 amino acids. The CDR3 coding sequence is TGTGCCAGCAGTTTACTCCAGGGGTCGGGCGGAAACACCATATATTTT. Its translation is CASSLLQGSGGNTIYF.

J is TRBJ1-2 and V is TRBV6-6, with D hard to call. This CDR3 is built from 13 residues. V dropped 0 bases and J dropped 3 bases, with 5 bases sitting between them. The germline V gene has CDR1 MNHNY and CDR2 SVGAGI (reference sequence). As DNA, the CDR3 is TGTGCCAGCAGTTACTCGACATACTATGGCTACACCTTC. This gives the protein CASSYSTYYGYTF.

The rearrangement joins TRBV6-4 to TRBJ1-6; perhaps TRBD1 as D (6 bases). With 5 bases removed from V and 5 bases from J, the gap between germline ends came to 13 bases. Germline V gene data show CDR1 as MRHNA and CDR2 as SNTAGT. The CDR3 is 15 amino acids. CDR3 nucleotide sequence: TGTGCCAGCAGTCCCACGGGGGACAATAATTCACCCCTCCACTTT. It is translated as CASSPTGDNNSPLHF.

The chain links TRBV10-3 to TRBJ2-5; D ambiguous. The length of the CDR3 is 14 residues. Germline CDR1 and CDR2: ENHRY and SYGVKD. Trimming pared 6 bases from V and 1 base from J, leaving 12 bases between. For the CDR3, the DNA is TGTGCCATCAGCCAGGAAGGGTTCCAAGAGACCCAGTACTTC. This encodes CAISQEGFQETQYF.

The CDR3 loop is CASTPGYEQFF. The CDR3 coding sequence is TGTGCCAGCACCCCAGGGTATGAGCAGTTCTTC. The chain couples TRBV6-6 to TRBJ2-1; tentative D call: TRBD1 (5 bases). The germline V and J ends were trimmed by 7 bases and 8 bases, with 9 bases remaining between them. This CDR3 has 11 residues. CDR1 and CDR2 from the germline V gene are MNHNY and SVGAGI (reference sequence).